Listed below are T cell receptor beta chains from one sample, sequenced in a study of T cell responses to AZD1222 COVID-19 vaccine. TCRdb's table, derived via immunoSEQ multiplex PCR, lists solely in-frame clones and lacks some. The sample yields 130,000 or so clones, roughly 93% seen once. Sequences were derived from peripheral blood, sampled on day 0 of MenACWY control vaccination. These receptors were obtained from an adult in good health. CDR3s include the opening cysteine and the closing phenylalanine or tryptophan. D genes are given only for firm matches. Some rows mark clone size as missing; the rest say once, few, many or name a class of expanded clone.

len	v_gene	d_gene	j_gene	abundance	CDR3nt	CDR3aa
12	TRBV3-1/TRBV3-2	TRBD1	TRBJ2-7	NA	TGTGCCAGCAGCCGAGGACAGGGGAAGCAGTACTTC	CASSRGQGKQYF
14	TRBV5-4	NA	TRBJ1-2	NA	TGTGCCAGCAGCTTGCATGGGACAAACTATGGCTACACCTTC	CASSLHGTNYGYTF
14	TRBV7-3	NA	TRBJ2-6	NA	TGTGCCAGCAGCTTGAACTCTGGGGCCAACGTCCTGACTTTC	CASSLNSGANVLTF
12	TRBV2	NA	TRBJ1-2	NA	TGTGCCAGTTGGGACGGTAACTATGGCTACACCTTC	CASWDGNYGYTF
15	TRBV12-5	NA	TRBJ2-3	NA	TGTGCTAGTGGTTTGGCAGAAAGGGGCCCAGATACGCAGTATTTT	CASGLAERGPDTQYF
15	TRBV9	TRBD1	TRBJ2-4	once	TGTGCCAGCAGCGTAGACCCAGGGGGCTTGAACATTCAGTACTTC	CASSVDPGGLNIQYF
15	TRBV4-3	TRBD2	TRBJ2-7	NA	TGCGCCAGCAGCCCTATGGGGGGGTCGTCCTACGAGCAGTACTTC	CASSPMGGSSYEQYF
14	TRBV5-1	TRBD1	TRBJ1-3	NA	TGCGCCAGCCGGGACAGCATCTCTGGAAACACCATATATTTT	CASRDSISGNTIYF
14	TRBV18	TRBD1	TRBJ1-2	NA	TGTGCCAGCTCTCCCCCCGACAGGGTCTATGGCTACACCTTC	CASSPPDRVYGYTF
17	TRBV6-6	NA	TRBJ1-2	once	TGTGCCAGCAGTCACCCGGGCCAAGACGGCGGCGTCTATGGCTACACCTTC	CASSHPGQDGGVYGYTF
12	TRBV12-3/TRBV12-4	NA	TRBJ1-2	NA	TGTGCCAGCAGTTTAGAAAACTATGGCTACACCTTC	CASSLENYGYTF
18	TRBV7-9	TRBD1	TRBJ2-1	NA	TGTGCCAGCAGCCCGGGTCCCGGACAGGGTGGGGAGGCCAATGAGCAGTTCTTC	CASSPGPGQGGEANEQFF
17	TRBV19	NA	TRBJ1-5	NA	TGTGCCAGTAGTATAGATCATGGGACCTCTAGCAATCAGCCCCAGCATTTT	CASSIDHGTSSNQPQHF
15	TRBV5-1	TRBD1	TRBJ1-1	NA	TGCGCCAGCAGCTTGAGACCGACAGGGGACACTGAAGCTTTCTTT	CASSLRPTGDTEAFF
15	TRBV7-9	NA	TRBJ1-2	NA	TGTGCCAGCAGCCCTCAGGGGAAGCCTAACTATGGCTACACCTTC	CASSPQGKPNYGYTF
15	TRBV5-4	TRBD1	TRBJ2-3	NA	TGTGCCAGCAGCCGGGACAGGTTTAGCACAGATACGCAGTATTTT	CASSRDRFSTDTQYF
12	TRBV6-6	NA	TRBJ1-1	NA	TGTGCCACCAAAAAGGAGGGGGTAGAGGCTTTCTTT	CATKKEGVEAFF
16	TRBV20-1	TRBD1	TRBJ1-5	NA	TGCAGTGCTAGTGGCACCGGGACAGGGACATATCAGCCCCAGCATTTT	CSASGTGTGTYQPQHF
13	TRBV6-1	NA	TRBJ2-7	NA	TGTGCCAGCAGTGAACTTACCCACTACGAGCAGTACTTC	CASSELTHYEQYF
14	TRBV18	NA	TRBJ2-7	NA	TGTGCCAGCTCACCATCAACAGGCGAGAACGAGCAGTACTTC	CASSPSTGENEQYF
15	TRBV9	NA	TRBJ2-2	NA	TGTGCCAGCAGCCCTCGGGCCTTGGCTGCCGGGGAGCTGTTTTTT	CASSPRALAAGELFF
14	TRBV20-1	NA	TRBJ2-5	NA	TGCAGTGCTAGTCTCACAGCCCCCGTGGAGACCCAGTACTTC	CSASLTAPVETQYF
13	TRBV27	NA	TRBJ2-7	NA	TGTGCCAGCAGTTTATCTTTGGCATCCGAGCAGTACTTC	CASSLSLASEQYF
15	TRBV7-2	NA	TRBJ1-2	NA	TGTGCCAGCAGCTTAGACCGGGTTGCTAACTATGGCTACACCTTC	CASSLDRVANYGYTF
14	TRBV6-2/TRBV6-3	TRBD1	TRBJ2-7	NA	TGTGCCAGCAGTTACCAGCCGACAGGGGACGAGCAGTACTTC	CASSYQPTGDEQYF
18	TRBV24-1	TRBD1	TRBJ1-1	once	TGTGCCACCAGTGACTATCCGGGACAGGGGGCGCCGAGGACTGAAGCTTTCTTT	CATSDYPGQGAPRTEAFF
17	TRBV18	NA	TRBJ2-7	NA	TGTGCCAGCTCACCCAAGGCCCAGGGGCCCTCTTTCTACGAGCAGTACTTC	CASSPKAQGPSFYEQYF
14	TRBV19	TRBD2	TRBJ2-4	NA	TGTGCCAGTAGTACGCTAGCGGGAGATAACATTCAGTACTTC	CASSTLAGDNIQYF
14	TRBV4-1	TRBD2	TRBJ2-5	NA	TGCGCCAGCAGCCGAATCACGGGGGGGGAGACCCAGTACTTC	CASSRITGGETQYF
12	TRBV28	NA	TRBJ2-7	NA	TGTGCCAGCAGTTCCCGTCGGTACGAGCAGTACTTC	CASSSRRYEQYF
14	TRBV4-1	NA	TRBJ1-3	many	TGCGCCAGCAGCCAGGGCCCCTCTGGAAACACCATATATTTT	CASSQGPSGNTIYF
12	TRBV2	NA	TRBJ1-1	NA	TGTGCCAGCAGTGATTCCCTAACCGAGGCTTTCTTT	CASSDSLTEAFF
13	TRBV30	TRBD2	TRBJ2-4	NA	TGTGCCTGGGTTCTAGCGGGAGAAAACATTCAGTACTTC	CAWVLAGENIQYF
17	TRBV5-4	TRBD2	TRBJ2-3	once	TGTGCCAGCAGCCGGGCCGTCCCTAGCGGCAACACAGATACGCAGTATTTT	CASSRAVPSGNTDTQYF
16	TRBV28	TRBD1	TRBJ2-6	NA	TGTGCCAGCAGTTTAAACAGGGGGTCCGGGGCCAACGTCCTGACTTTC	CASSLNRGSGANVLTF